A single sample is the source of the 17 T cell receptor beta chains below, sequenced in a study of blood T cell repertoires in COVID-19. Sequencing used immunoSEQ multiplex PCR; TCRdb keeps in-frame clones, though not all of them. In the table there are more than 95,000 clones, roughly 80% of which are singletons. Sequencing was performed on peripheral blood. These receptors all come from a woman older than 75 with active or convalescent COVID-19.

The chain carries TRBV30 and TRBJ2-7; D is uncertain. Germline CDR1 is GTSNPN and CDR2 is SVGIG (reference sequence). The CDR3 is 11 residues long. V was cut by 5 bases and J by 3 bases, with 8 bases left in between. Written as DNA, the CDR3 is TGTGCCTGGGAAACATACTACGAGCAGTACTTC. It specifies CAWETYYEQYF.

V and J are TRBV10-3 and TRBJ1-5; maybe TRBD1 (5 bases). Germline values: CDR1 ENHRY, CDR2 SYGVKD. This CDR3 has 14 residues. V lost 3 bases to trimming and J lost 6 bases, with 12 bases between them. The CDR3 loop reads CAISDGGVTQPQHF. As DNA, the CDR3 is TGTGCCATCAGTGACGGGGGGGTAACTCAGCCCCAGCATTTT.

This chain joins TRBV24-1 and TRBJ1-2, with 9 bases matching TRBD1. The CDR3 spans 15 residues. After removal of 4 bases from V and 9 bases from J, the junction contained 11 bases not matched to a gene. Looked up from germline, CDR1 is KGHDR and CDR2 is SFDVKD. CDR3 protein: CATSDQDRGARSYTF. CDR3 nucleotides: TGTGCCACCAGTGACCAGGACAGGGGAGCCCGAAGCTACACCTTC.

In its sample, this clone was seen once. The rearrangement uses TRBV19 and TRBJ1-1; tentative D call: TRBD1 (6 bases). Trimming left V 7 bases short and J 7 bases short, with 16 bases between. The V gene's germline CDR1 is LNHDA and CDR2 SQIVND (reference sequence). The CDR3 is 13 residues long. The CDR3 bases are TGTGCCAGTATCCCACAGGGACGACATGAAGCTTTCTTT. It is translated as CASIPQGRHEAFF.

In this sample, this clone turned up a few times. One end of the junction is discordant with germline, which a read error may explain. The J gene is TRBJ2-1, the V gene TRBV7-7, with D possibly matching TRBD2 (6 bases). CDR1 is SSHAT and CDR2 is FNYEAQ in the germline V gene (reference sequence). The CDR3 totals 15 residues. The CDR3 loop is CASSHGSPTYNEQFF. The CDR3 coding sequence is TGTGCTAGCAGCCACGGGAGCCCTACCTACAATGAGCAGTTCTTC.

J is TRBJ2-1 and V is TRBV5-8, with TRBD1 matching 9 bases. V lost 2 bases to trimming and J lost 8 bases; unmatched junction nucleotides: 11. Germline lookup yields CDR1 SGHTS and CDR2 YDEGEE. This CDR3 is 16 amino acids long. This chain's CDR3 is CASSLGQGRTLDEQFF. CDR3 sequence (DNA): TGTGCCAGCAGCTTAGGACAGGGGAGAACATTGGATGAGCAGTTCTTC.

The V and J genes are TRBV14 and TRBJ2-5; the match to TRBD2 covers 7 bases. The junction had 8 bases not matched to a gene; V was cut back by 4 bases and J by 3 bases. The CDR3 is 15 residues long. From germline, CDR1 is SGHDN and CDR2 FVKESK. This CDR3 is CASSRGPGGKETQYF. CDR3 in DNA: TGTGCCAGCAGCCGAGGACCCGGGGGGAAAGAGACCCAGTACTTC.

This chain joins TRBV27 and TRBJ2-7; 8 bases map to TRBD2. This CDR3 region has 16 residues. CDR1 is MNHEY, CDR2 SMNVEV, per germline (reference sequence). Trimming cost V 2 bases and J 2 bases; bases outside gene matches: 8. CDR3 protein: CASSLGGSGIAYEQYF. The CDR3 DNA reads TGTGCCAGCAGTTTAGGAGGTAGCGGGATTGCCTACGAGCAGTACTTC.

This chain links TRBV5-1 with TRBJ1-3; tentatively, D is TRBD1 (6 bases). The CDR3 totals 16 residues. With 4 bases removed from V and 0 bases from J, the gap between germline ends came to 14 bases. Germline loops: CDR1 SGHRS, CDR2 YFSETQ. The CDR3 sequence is CASSPGGASSGNTIYF. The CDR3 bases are TGCGCCAGCAGCCCGGGGGGCGCGAGCTCTGGAAACACCATATATTTT.

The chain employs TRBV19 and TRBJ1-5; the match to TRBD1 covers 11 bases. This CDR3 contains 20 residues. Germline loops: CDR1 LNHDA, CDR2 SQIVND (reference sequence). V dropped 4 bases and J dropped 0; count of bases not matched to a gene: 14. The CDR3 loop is CASSKPGQGGPTLSNQPQHF. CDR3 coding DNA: TGTGCCAGTAGTAAGCCGGGACAGGGGGGACCCACTCTTAGCAATCAGCCCCAGCATTTT.

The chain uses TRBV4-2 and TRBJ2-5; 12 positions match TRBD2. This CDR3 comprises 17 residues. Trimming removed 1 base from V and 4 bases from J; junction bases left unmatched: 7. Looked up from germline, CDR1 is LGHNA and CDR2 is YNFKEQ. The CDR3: CASSQGNLAGGGETQYF. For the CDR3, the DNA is TGTGCCAGCAGCCAAGGGAATCTAGCGGGAGGGGGAGAGACCCAGTACTTC.

CDR3 nucleotides: TGCAGCGTTGACGAGAACTACAATGAGCAGTTCTTC. Protein: CSVDENYNEQFF. J is TRBJ2-1 and V is TRBV29-1; D is unresolved. The CDR3 consists of 12 residues. V lost 3 bases, J lost 3 bases, and 6 bases lay in between. Germline assignment: CDR1 SQVTM and CDR2 ANQGSEA.

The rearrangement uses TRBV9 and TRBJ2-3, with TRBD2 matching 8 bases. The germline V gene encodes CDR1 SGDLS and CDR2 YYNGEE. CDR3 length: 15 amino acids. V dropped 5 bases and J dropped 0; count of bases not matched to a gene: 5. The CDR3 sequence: CASSFSGVSTDTQYF. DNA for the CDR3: TGTGCCAGCAGTTTTAGCGGGGTGAGCACAGATACGCAGTATTTT.

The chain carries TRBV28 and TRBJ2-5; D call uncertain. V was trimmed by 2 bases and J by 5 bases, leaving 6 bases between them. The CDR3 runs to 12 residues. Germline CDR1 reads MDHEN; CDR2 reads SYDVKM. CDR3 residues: CASSLPVETQYF. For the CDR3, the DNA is TGTGCCAGCAGTTTACCGGTGGAGACCCAGTACTTC.

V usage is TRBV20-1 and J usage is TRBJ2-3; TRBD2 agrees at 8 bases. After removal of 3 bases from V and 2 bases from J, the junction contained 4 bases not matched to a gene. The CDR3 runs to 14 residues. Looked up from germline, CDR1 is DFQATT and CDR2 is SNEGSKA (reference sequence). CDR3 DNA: TGCAGTGCTAGTGGCGGGGGGTACACAGATACGCAGTATTTT. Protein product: CSASGGGYTDTQYF.

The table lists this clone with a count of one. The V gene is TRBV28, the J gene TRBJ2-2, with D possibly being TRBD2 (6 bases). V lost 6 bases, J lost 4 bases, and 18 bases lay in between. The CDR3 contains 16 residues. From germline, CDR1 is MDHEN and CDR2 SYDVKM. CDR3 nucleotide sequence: TGTGCCAGCAGCCTGGCGGGGCTAACTGGCACCGGGGAGCTGTTTTTT. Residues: CASSLAGLTGTGELFF.

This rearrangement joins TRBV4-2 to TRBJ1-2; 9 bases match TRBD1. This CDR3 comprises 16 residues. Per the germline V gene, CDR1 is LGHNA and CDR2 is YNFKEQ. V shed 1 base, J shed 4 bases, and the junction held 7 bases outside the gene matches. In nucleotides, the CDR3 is TGTGCCAGCAGCCAAGGGGGGGACAGGGAATTCTATGGCTACACCTTC. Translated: CASSQGGDREFYGYTF.